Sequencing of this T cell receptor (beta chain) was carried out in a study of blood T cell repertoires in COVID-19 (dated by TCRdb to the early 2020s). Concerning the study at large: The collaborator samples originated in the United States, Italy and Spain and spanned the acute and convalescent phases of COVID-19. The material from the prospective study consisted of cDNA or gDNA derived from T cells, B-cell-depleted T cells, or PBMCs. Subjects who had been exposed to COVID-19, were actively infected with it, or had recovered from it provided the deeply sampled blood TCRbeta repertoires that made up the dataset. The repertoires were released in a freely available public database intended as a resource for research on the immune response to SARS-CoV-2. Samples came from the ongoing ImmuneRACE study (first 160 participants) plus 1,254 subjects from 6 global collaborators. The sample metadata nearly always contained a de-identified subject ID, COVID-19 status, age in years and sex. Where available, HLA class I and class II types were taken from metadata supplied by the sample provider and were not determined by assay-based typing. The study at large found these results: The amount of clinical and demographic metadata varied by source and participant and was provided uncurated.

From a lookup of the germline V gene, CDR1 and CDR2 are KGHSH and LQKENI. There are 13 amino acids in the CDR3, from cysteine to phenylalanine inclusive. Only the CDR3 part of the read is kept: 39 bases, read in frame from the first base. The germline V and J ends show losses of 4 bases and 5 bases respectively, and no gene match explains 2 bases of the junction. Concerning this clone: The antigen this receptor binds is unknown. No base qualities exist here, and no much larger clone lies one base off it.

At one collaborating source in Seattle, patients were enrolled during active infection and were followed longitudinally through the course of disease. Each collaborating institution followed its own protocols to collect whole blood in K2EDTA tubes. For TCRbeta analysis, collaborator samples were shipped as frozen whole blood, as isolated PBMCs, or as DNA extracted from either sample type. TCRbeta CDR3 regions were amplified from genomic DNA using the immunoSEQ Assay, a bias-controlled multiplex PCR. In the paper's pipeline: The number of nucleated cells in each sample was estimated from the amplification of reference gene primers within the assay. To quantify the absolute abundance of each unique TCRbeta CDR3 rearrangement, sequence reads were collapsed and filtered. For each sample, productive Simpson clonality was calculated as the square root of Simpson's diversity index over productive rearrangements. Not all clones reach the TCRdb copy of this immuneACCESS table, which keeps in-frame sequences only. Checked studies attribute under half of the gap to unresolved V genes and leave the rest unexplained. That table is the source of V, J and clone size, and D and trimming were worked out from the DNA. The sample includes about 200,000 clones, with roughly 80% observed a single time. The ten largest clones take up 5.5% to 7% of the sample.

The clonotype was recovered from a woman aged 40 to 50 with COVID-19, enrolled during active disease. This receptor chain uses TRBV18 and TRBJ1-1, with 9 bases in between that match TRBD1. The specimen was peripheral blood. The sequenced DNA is TGTGCCAGCTCACGGGACAGGGTGACTGAAGCTTTCTTT. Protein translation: CASSRDRVTEAFF.